The TCR beta chain under discussion was sequenced for a study of cytotoxic CD8 clonotypes in ibrutinib-treated CLL. Notes on this clone: What it binds is unknown.

Study-level points and caveats: Clonotypes that were public were uncommon, and they contracted or stayed stable on treatment. Investigators sampled sustained-remission and progressing patients at differing times.

The table came from immunoSEQ multiplex PCR; TCRdb's copy has only in-frame clones and leaves some out. In the table there are 100,000 to 150,000 clones, 80% to 90% of which are singletons. The germline gives CDR1 LNHNV, CDR2 YYDKDF (reference sequence). This CDR3 has 15 amino acids. The V and J ends lost 2 bases and 2 bases, in that order; junction bases with no gene match: 6. Cryopreserved PBMCs supplied roughly 2 micrograms of genomic DNA for TCR beta libraries. Here the sequenced sample was PBMCs, taken after 24 months of ibrutinib treatment. The receptor comes from a human donor with chronic lymphocytic leukemia. The chain uses TRBV15 and TRBJ2-7; TRBD1 aligns across 7 bases. DNA of the CDR3: TGTGCCACCAGCAGAAGGGGGCTGTTCCCCTACGAGCAGTACTTC. It yields the protein CATSRRGLFPYEQYF.